This T cell receptor beta chain appears in the sequencing data of a study of blood T cell repertoires in COVID-19. Whole-study context: The analysed material was cDNA or gDNA that came from T cells, B-cell-depleted T cells, or PBMCs.

The CDR3 length is 14 residues. Germline V CDR1 and CDR2: SNHLY, FYNNEI. V lost 8 bases, J lost 4 bases, and 12 bases lay in between. Profiling relied on immunoSEQ multiplex PCR, and the TCRdb table lists in-frame clones only, not all of them. The sample yields 150,000 or so clones, 86% seen once. This chain connects TRBV2 to TRBJ2-6; D perhaps matches TRBD1 (6 bases). The receptor's source is a man aged 50-60 years with active or convalescent COVID-19. Sequenced: peripheral blood. CDR3 residues: CASERGYGANVLTF. CDR3 bases: TGTGCCAGCGAAAGGGGGTACGGGGCCAACGTCCTGACTTTC.